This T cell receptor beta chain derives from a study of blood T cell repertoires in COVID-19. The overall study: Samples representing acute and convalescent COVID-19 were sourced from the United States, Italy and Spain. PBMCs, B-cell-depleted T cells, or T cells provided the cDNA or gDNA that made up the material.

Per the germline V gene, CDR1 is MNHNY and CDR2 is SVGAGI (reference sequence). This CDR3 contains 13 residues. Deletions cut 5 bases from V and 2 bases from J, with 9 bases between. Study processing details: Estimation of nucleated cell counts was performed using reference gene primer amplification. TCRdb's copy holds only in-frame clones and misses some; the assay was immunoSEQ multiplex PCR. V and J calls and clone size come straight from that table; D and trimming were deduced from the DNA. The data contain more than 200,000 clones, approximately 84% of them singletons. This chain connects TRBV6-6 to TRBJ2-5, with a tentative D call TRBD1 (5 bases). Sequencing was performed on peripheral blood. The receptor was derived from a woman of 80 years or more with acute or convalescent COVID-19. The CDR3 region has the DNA TGTGCCAGCAGTGCCCAGGGACAAGAGACCCAGTACTTC. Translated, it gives CASSAQGQETQYF.